This T cell receptor (beta chain) emerged from a study of spatial heterogeneity in lung cancer. This clonotype was observed at least ten times. Time point meaning: sample taken at primary tumor resection. The ends lost 6 bases at V and 5 bases at J; junction bases unmatched: 9. The length of the CDR3 is 15 residues. Germline V CDR1 and CDR2: ENHRY, SYGVKD. TCRdb ran MiXCR on the 5' RACE reads and lists one entry per CDR3 protein. The sample comprises roughly 38,000 distinct CDR3 sequences, 3.1% of which are singletons, and 30% to 45% rests with the top ten. The sequenced sample was normal lung tissue next to the tumor, obtained at surgery. The sequence was obtained from a male donor with early-stage non-small cell lung cancer. The chain joins TRBV10-3 to TRBJ2-3; 9 nucleotides agree with TRBD1. The CDR3: CAIRETGGVRDTQYF. The CDR3 DNA reads TGTGCCATCAGGGAGACAGGGGGTGTGAGAGATACGCAGTATTTT.